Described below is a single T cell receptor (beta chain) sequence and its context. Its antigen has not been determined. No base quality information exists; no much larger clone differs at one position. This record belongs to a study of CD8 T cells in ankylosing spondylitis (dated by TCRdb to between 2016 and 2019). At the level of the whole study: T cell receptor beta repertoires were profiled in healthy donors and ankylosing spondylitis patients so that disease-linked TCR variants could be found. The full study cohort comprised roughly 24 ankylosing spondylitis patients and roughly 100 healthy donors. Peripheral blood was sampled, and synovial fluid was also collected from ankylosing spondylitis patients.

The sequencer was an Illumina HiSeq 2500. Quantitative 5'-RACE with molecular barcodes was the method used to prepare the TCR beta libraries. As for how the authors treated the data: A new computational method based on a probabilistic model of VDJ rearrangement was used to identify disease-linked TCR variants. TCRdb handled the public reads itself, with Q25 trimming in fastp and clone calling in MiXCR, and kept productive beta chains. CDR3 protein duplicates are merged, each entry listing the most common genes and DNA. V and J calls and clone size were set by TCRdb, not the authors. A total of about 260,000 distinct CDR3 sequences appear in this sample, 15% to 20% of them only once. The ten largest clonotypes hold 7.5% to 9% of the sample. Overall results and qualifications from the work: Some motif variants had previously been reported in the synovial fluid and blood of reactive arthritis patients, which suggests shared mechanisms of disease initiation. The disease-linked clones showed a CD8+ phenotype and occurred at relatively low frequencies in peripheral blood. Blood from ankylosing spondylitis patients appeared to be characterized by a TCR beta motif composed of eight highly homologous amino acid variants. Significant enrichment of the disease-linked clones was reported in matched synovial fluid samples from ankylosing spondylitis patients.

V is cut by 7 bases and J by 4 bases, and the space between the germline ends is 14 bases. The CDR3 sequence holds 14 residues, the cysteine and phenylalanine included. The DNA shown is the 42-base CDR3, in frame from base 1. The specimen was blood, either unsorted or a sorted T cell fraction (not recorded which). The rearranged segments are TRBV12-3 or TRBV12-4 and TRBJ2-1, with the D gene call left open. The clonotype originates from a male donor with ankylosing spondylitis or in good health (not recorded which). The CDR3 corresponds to CASNLGGQYNEQFF. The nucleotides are TGTGCCAGCAACCTAGGTGGGCAGTACAATGAGCAGTTCTTC.